This T cell receptor (beta chain) was profiled in a study of post-analysis software for immune sequencing data. Study background: Multiple sclerosis in the patients followed relapsing-remitting, secondary progressive and progressive-relapsing courses. The study's findings and limits: With F measure, samples from one preparation batch clustered together strongly. Significantly lower normalized Chao1 diversity was found in patients with multiple sclerosis relative to controls. Controls showed lower frequencies than patients for roughly five TRBV segments, and TRBV5-6, TRBV5-1 and TRBV20-1 were among these.

Every TCR beta cDNA library bore unique molecular identifiers. Some 500,000 cDNA molecules were recovered from an input of roughly 0.85 to 10 million T cells. TCRdb fed the PCR reads into MiXCR, producing one record per CDR3 protein. The sample includes a few hundred thousand distinct CDR3 sequences, approximately 33% of them seen just once. Germline lookup yields CDR1 SQVTM and CDR2 ANQGSEA. Trimming pared 0 bases from V and 6 bases from J, leaving 4 bases between. CDR3 length: 11 amino acids. Notes on this clonotype: What it recognizes is unknown.

The sample consisted of blood. This chain links TRBV29-1 with TRBJ2-3; the D is unclear. This TCR came from a girl between 5 and 17 years old with multiple sclerosis. DNA of the CDR3: TGCAGCGTTGAAGACGAGGATACGCAGTATTTT. This translates into CSVEDEDTQYF.